These 31 T cell receptor beta chains originate from one sample sequenced in a study of blood T cell repertoires in COVID-19. The data were produced by immunoSEQ multiplex PCR, yet TCRdb's version contains in-frame clones alone and is incomplete. Among about 330,000 clones, roughly 87% were seen once, and the ten largest hold approximately 0.99%. The sequenced material came from PBMCs or T cells enriched from blood (not recorded which). These receptors all come from a woman aged 30 to 39 who had recovered from COVID-19.

The chain links TRBV28 to TRBJ1-1; no firm D call. V was clipped by 5 bases and J by 0 bases, with 13 bases between them. This CDR3 region has 15 residues. Germline CDR1 and CDR2: MDHEN and SYDVKM. CDR3 residues: CASSQVGVMNTEAFF. The CDR3 DNA reads TGTGCCAGCAGTCAAGTGGGAGTCATGAACACTGAAGCTTTCTTT. The full variable domain, completed using reference TRBV28 and TRBJ1-1, is DVKVTQSSRYLVKRTGEKVFLECVQDMDHENMFWYRQDPGLGLRLIYFSYDVKMKEKGDIPEGYSVSREKKERFSLILESASTNQTSMYLCASSQVGVMNTEAFFGQGTRLTVV.

V usage is TRBV5-1 and J usage is TRBJ2-5; 8 bases map to TRBD2. Germline V gene data show CDR1 as SGHRS and CDR2 as YFSETQ. V lost 3 bases and J lost 5; bases outside the gene matches: 3. The CDR3 spans 13 residues. The CDR3 sequence: CASSSPSGETQYF. CDR3 in DNA: TGCGCCAGCAGCTCACCTAGCGGGGAGACCCAGTACTTC.

The V and J genes are TRBV19 and TRBJ1-6; weak D call: TRBD1 (6 bases). The CDR3 is 15 amino acids. The ends were cut back, 6 bases at V and 9 bases at J, with 18 bases in the middle. Looked up from germline, CDR1 is LNHDA and CDR2 is SQIVND (reference sequence). Here the CDR3 DNA reads TGTGCCAGTAGCCCTCCAGGGGTAGTCGGTTCACCCCTCCACTTT. This sequence encodes CASSPPGVVGSPLHF.

J is TRBJ1-2 and V is TRBV30, with 7 bases matching TRBD1. This CDR3 region has 14 residues. The junction had 9 bases not matched to a gene; V was cut back by 4 bases and J by 4 bases. In germline, CDR1 is GTSNPN, CDR2 SVGIG (reference sequence). The CDR3 bases are TGTGCCTGGACCAGCCAGGGGGTGTCCTATGGCTACACCTTC. Its translation: CAWTSQGVSYGYTF.

This sequence joins TRBV4-1 and TRBJ2-1, with D tentatively TRBD2 (6 bases). Germline V gene sequence: CDR1 MGHRA, CDR2 YSYEKL. The CDR3 is 13 amino acids. The V gene lost 1 base and the J gene lost 8 bases, with 9 bases spanning the gap. The CDR3 reads CASSQATGDEQFF. The CDR3 nucleotides read TGCGCCAGCAGCCAAGCCACGGGGGATGAGCAGTTCTTC.

The rearrangement links TRBV27 to TRBJ2-5; TRBD2 might be the D (5 bases). This CDR3 spans 13 amino acids. The ends were cut back, 1 base at V and 5 bases at J, with 8 bases in the middle. Germline-derived CDR1 and CDR2 are MNHEY and SMNVEV (reference sequence). The CDR3 loop reads CASSLWRSETQYF. DNA for the CDR3: TGTGCCAGCAGTTTATGGAGGTCGGAGACCCAGTACTTC.

The CDR3 protein is CATSRVIGGTEAFF. DNA for the CDR3: TGTGCCACCAGCAGAGTGATAGGGGGCACTGAAGCTTTCTTT. The V call is TRBV15, the J call TRBJ1-1; a possible D gene is TRBD1 (6 bases). Germline assignment: CDR1 LNHNV and CDR2 YYDKDF (reference sequence). This CDR3 is 14 amino acids long. Trimming left V 1 base short and J 4 bases short, with 10 bases between.

The gene calls are TRBV28 and TRBJ2-6, with 9 bases lining up with TRBD1. Trimming cost V 3 bases and J 2 bases; bases outside gene matches: 8. Germline CDR1 is MDHEN and CDR2 is SYDVKM. CDR3 size: 18 residues. The DNA for the CDR3 is TGTGCCAGCAGTTTTCGTCGGACAGGGGCCGCTGGGGCCAACGTCCTGACTTTC. It is translated as CASSFRRTGAAGANVLTF.

The J gene is TRBJ2-3, the V gene TRBV28; TRBD1 matches 8 bases. The CDR3 is 17 amino acids. Per the germline V gene, CDR1 is MDHEN and CDR2 is SYDVKM. V lost 3 bases and J lost 6; bases outside the gene matches: 14. Written as DNA, the CDR3 is TGTGCCAGCAGTTTGTCCCAGGGGGCTTCAATCTCGGATACGCAGTATTTT. Translated: CASSLSQGASISDTQYF.

The CDR3 loop is CASSSILQPNYGYTF. The CDR3, as DNA: TGTGCCAGCAGCTCAATATTACAGCCCAACTATGGCTACACCTTC. The rearrangement uses TRBV7-8 and TRBJ1-2; D is undetermined. Germline values: CDR1 SGHVS, CDR2 FQNEAQ. The V and J ends lost 4 bases and 2 bases respectively, with 14 bases between them. The CDR3 is 15 residues long.

J is TRBJ1-1 and V is TRBV2, with 9 bases lining up with TRBD1. CDR3 length: 15 residues. Per germline, CDR1 SNHLY and CDR2 FYNNEI. V was pared by 10 bases and J by 1 base, with 10 bases of the junction left unmatched. The CDR3 spells CANVRDRVSNTEAFF. The CDR3 DNA is TGTGCCAACGTCCGGGACAGGGTATCGAACACTGAAGCTTTCTTT.

The chain combines TRBV28 with TRBJ1-2, with TRBD1 matching over 10 bases. Unmatched junction bases numbered 5, after V lost 4 bases and J lost 3 bases. Germline V lookup: CDR1 MDHEN, CDR2 SYDVKM. The CDR3 contains 15 residues. The CDR3 loop reads CASSSTGQGDYGYTF. The CDR3 DNA reads as TGTGCCAGCAGTTCTACCGGACAGGGGGACTATGGCTACACCTTC.

The rearrangement uses TRBV28 and TRBJ1-1; D gene unclear. The V gene lost 10 bases and the J gene lost 9 bases, with 12 bases spanning the gap. CDR3 length: 10 residues. Germline V CDR1 and CDR2: MDHEN, SYDVKM. The CDR3 spells CATLAGKAFF. The CDR3, as DNA: TGTGCCACCCTTGCGGGGAAAGCTTTCTTT. The variable domain in full, with the rest retrieved from reference TRBV28 and TRBJ1-1, is DVKVTQSSRYLVKRTGEKVFLECVQDMDHENMFWYRQDPGLGLRLIYFSYDVKMKEKGDIPEGYSVSREKKERFSLILESASTNQTSMYLCATLAGKAFFGQGTRLTVV.

This chain uses TRBV19 with TRBJ1-4; D ambiguous. This CDR3 has 12 amino acids. V was cut by 6 bases and J by 5 bases, with 7 bases left in between. The germline V gene encodes CDR1 LNHDA and CDR2 SQIVND (reference sequence). This CDR3 reads CASSLENEKLFF. CDR3 sequence (DNA): TGTGCCAGTAGCCTAGAGAATGAAAAACTGTTTTTT.

The chain combines TRBV28 with TRBJ1-2; possible D gene TRBD1, 6 bases. The germline CDR1 and CDR2 sequences are MDHEN and SYDVKM. Trimming shortened V by 2 bases and J by 3 bases, and 13 bases separated the two germline ends. The CDR3 contains 15 residues. CDR3 amino acids: CASSLTDRPYYGYTF. CDR3 sequence (DNA): TGTGCCAGCAGTTTAACCGACAGGCCATACTATGGCTACACCTTC.

The rearrangement links TRBV7-9 to TRBJ2-2; TRBD1 agrees at 11 bases. The CDR3 is 16 amino acids. The V gene end was trimmed by 5 bases and the J gene end by 9 bases; junction bases not matched to a gene: 11. The germline V gene has CDR1 SEHNR and CDR2 FQNEAQ (reference sequence). CDR3 sequence: CASSRRTGGAGRELFF. The DNA of the CDR3 is TGTGCCAGCAGCCGACGGACAGGGGGCGCGGGCCGGGAGCTGTTTTTT.

The chain recombines TRBV30 with TRBJ1-5, with D tentatively TRBD1 (6 bases). This CDR3 region has 17 residues. CDR1 and CDR2 (germline): GTSNPN, SVGIG (reference sequence). V was clipped by 3 bases and J by 0 bases, with 18 bases between them. The CDR3 DNA reads TGTGCCTGGAGCCGACAGGACGGTGGTTATAGCAATCAGCCCCAGCATTTT. This sequence encodes CAWSRQDGGYSNQPQHF. Together with reference TRBV30 and TRBJ1-5, the CDR3 gives the full variable domain: SQTIHQWPATLVQPVGSPLSLECTVEGTSNPNLYWYRQAAGRGLQLLFYSVGIGQISSEVPQNLSASRPQDRQFILSSKKLLLSDSGFYLCAWSRQDGGYSNQPQHFGDGTRLSIL.

The chain uses TRBV4-3 and TRBJ1-2; 9 bases are a match to TRBD1. V lost 4 bases, J lost 3 bases, and 9 bases stayed unmatched. Germline CDR1 reads LGHNA; CDR2 reads YSLEER. The CDR3 sequence is 16 residues long. The CDR3 nucleotides read TGCGCCAGCAGCCCAGGACAGGGGATGTTAGACTATGGCTACACCTTC. The encoded protein is CASSPGQGMLDYGYTF.

V gene TRBV19 combines with J gene TRBJ1-1; D is perhaps TRBD1 (6 bases). Germline values: CDR1 LNHDA, CDR2 SQIVND (reference sequence). The V gene lost 3 bases and the J gene lost 6 bases, with 11 bases spanning the gap. The CDR3 loop spans 13 amino acids. CDR3 loop: CASSIPGHPEAFF. The CDR3 nucleotides are TGTGCCAGTAGTATTCCGGGACACCCTGAAGCTTTCTTT.

The chain links TRBV6-5 to TRBJ1-6; D is unresolved. CDR3 length equals 14 residues. V was shortened by 7 bases and J by 10 bases, with 17 bases between the two germline ends. The germline V gene has CDR1 MNHEY and CDR2 SVGAGI. The CDR3 here is CASTLRGGGSPLHF. The CDR3 DNA sequence: TGTGCCAGCACCTTACGGGGTGGTGGCTCACCCCTCCACTTT.

The J gene is TRBJ1-2, the V gene TRBV24-1; D unresolved. Germline CDR1 reads KGHDR; CDR2 reads SFDVKD. The CDR3 contains 14 residues. The V end was cut by 3 bases, the J end by 0 bases, with 7 bases between. DNA of the CDR3: TGTGCCACCAGTGATACCCGGGCTAACTATGGCTACACCTTC. This gives the protein CATSDTRANYGYTF.

The chain's CDR3 is CASSRGSNQPQHF. DNA of the CDR3: TGTGCCAGCAGCCGGGGTAGCAATCAGCCCCAGCATTTT. The rearrangement joins TRBV12-3 or TRBV12-4 to TRBJ1-5, with D unclear. The germline V and J ends were trimmed by 6 bases and 0 bases, with 6 bases remaining between them. The CDR3 runs to 13 residues.

CDR3 bases: TGTGCCAGCAGTTTATTACAGGGCGATGGCTACACCTTC. This codes for CASSLLQGDGYTF. This chain uses TRBV27 with TRBJ1-2, with a tentative D call TRBD1 (6 bases). CDR3 length equals 13 residues. V was trimmed by 1 base and J by 6 bases, leaving 9 bases between them. Per germline, CDR1 MNHEY and CDR2 SMNVEV (reference sequence).

This chain joins TRBV5-1 and TRBJ2-2, with TRBD1 matching over 7 bases. V dropped 4 bases and J dropped 7; count of bases not matched to a gene: 7. Germline CDR1 and CDR2: SGHRS and YFSETQ. The CDR3 length is 14 residues. Here the CDR3 reads CASSKDRSLGELFF. The CDR3, as DNA: TGCGCCAGCAGCAAGGACAGGTCCCTCGGGGAGCTGTTTTTT.

This chain uses TRBV29-1 with TRBJ2-1; perhaps TRBD2 as D (6 bases). Deletions cut 4 bases from V and 4 bases from J, with 14 bases between. Per the germline V gene, CDR1 is SQVTM and CDR2 is ANQGSEA. This CDR3 comprises 14 residues. In DNA form, the CDR3 reads TGCAGCGTTGGGGGAGGAATACCATACAATGAGCAGTTCTTC. Its translation is CSVGGGIPYNEQFF.

V usage is TRBV5-4 and J usage is TRBJ1-5; TRBD1 might be the D (5 bases). CDR3 size: 15 residues. The V gene lost 0 bases and the J gene lost 2 bases, with 9 bases spanning the gap. Germline CDR1 is SGHNT and CDR2 is YYREEE (reference sequence). Here the CDR3 reads CASSLGGERNQPQHF. CDR3 DNA sequence: TGTGCCAGCAGCTTGGGGGGGGAGCGCAATCAGCCCCAGCATTTT.

The chain is built from TRBV27 and TRBJ1-4, with D tentatively TRBD1 (6 bases). CDR3 size: 15 residues. Germline V gene sequence: CDR1 MNHEY, CDR2 SMNVEV (reference sequence). V was clipped by 6 bases and J by 6 bases, with 17 bases between them. The CDR3 nucleotides are TGTGCCAGCAGGGGCCAGGGGATGAGGGATGAAAAACTGTTTTTT. Residues: CASRGQGMRDEKLFF. The entire variable domain, with the rest obtained from reference TRBV27 and TRBJ1-4, is as follows: EAQVTQNPRYLITVTGKKLTVTCSQNMNHEYMSWYRQDPGLGLRQIYYSMNVEVTDKGDVPEGYKVSRKEKRNFPLILESPSPNQTSLYFCASRGQGMRDEKLFFGSGTQLSVL.

The chain has TRBV14 and TRBJ1-1; 9 bases fit TRBD1. V lost 4 bases, J lost 3 bases, and 6 bases stayed unmatched. This CDR3 is 15 amino acids long. CDR1 is SGHDN and CDR2 is FVKESK in the germline V gene. The CDR3 region is CASSLNRGRDTEAFF. The CDR3 DNA reads as TGTGCCAGCAGCCTTAACAGGGGGCGCGACACTGAAGCTTTCTTT.

The sample holds one count of this clone. The genes are TRBV19 and TRBJ1-1; 8 nucleotides line up with TRBD1. The CDR3 totals 14 residues. V shed 5 bases and J 6 bases; nucleotides not matched to a gene: 8. Germline CDR1 and CDR2: LNHDA and SQIVND (reference sequence). CDR3 in DNA: TGTGCCAGTAGTCCCAGTCCAGGGGGCCCTGAAGCTTTCTTT. It yields the protein CASSPSPGGPEAFF.

The chain has TRBV7-6 and TRBJ2-7; 7 bases agree with TRBD1. The junction had 6 bases not matched to a gene; V was cut back by 4 bases and J by 0 bases. CDR1 is SGHVS, CDR2 FNYEAQ, per germline. The CDR3 totals 15 residues. This chain's CDR3 is CASSSGTASSYEQYF. CDR3 bases: TGTGCCAGCAGCTCCGGGACAGCGAGCTCCTACGAGCAGTACTTC.

The chain has TRBV2 and TRBJ1-4, with TRBD1 identical over 7 bases. The CDR3 spans 13 residues. V shed 6 bases, J shed 7 bases, and the junction held 5 bases outside the gene matches. From germline, CDR1 is SNHLY and CDR2 FYNNEI. CDR3 residues: CASRAGTAEKLFF. In nucleotides, the CDR3 is TGTGCCAGCAGAGCCGGGACAGCTGAAAAACTGTTTTTT.